This TCR beta chain was recorded in a study of blood T cell repertoires in COVID-19. Turning to the study itself: PBMCs, B-cell-depleted T cells, or T cells provided the cDNA or gDNA that made up the material.

Source study methods: The authors estimated nucleated cell counts from reference gene primer amplification. Here immunoSEQ multiplex PCR was the method, and the copy in TCRdb shows in-frame clones only, minus some. From that table come the V and J calls and clone size; the DNA was used to work out D and trimming. The sample has approximately 280,000 clones, around 87% seen once. Participant age was roughly 18 to 89 years, and participants resided in about two dozen US areas. Cohorts were determined from participant-reported clinical history. The length of the CDR3 is 16 residues. Per germline, CDR1 GTSNPN and CDR2 SVGIG (reference sequence). The V and J ends lost 3 bases and 6 bases, in that order; junction bases with no gene match: 13.

The rearrangement uses TRBV30 and TRBJ2-3; 9 bases fit TRBD1. The sample was PBMCs or T cells enriched from blood (not recorded which). The origin of this receptor is a young woman with acute COVID-19. The CDR3 sequence is CAWRRPGTGKLDTQYF. Written as DNA, the CDR3 is TGTGCCTGGAGGCGCCCTGGGACAGGGAAGTTGGATACGCAGTATTTT.